This T cell receptor (beta chain) stems from a study of blood T cells in healthy people across ages. Overall study context: Using template switching, researchers captured about one barcoded beta molecule for each two T cells.

Every donor gave 9.5 to 10 milliliters of peripheral blood. Study observations and caveats: There were more naive CD4+ cells and higher diversity in long-lived donors than in aged donors.

The V gene's germline CDR1 is SGHDN and CDR2 FVKESK. The CDR3 length is 13 residues. Trimming removed 0 bases from V and 5 bases from J, with 7 bases in between. A note on this clonotype: The antigen is unknown.

A sample-barcoded 5' primer and a J-beta primer mix were used in a second PCR of roughly 7 to 11 cycles. TCRdb re-derived calls from the 5' RACE reads in MiXCR, one entry per CDR3 protein. Of fewer than 2 million distinct CDR3 sequences listed, approximately 40% are singletons. The sequenced material came from blood. The chain links TRBV14 to TRBJ1-2; tentatively, D is TRBD1 (5 bases). This TCR was recovered from a human donor in good health. The CDR3 region has the DNA TGTGCCAGCAGCCAAGACGACAGATATGGCTACACCTTC. Its translation: CASSQDDRYGYTF.